A single sample is the source of the 7 T cell receptor beta chains below, sequenced in a study of cytomegalovirus exposure and HLA in healthy donors. A multiplex PCR was run with 60 Vbeta primers and 13 Jbeta primers. Sequenced by immunoSEQ multiplex PCR; TCRdb stores in-frame clones only, minus some. This sample has approximately 210,000 clones, with over 75% found just once. The sample consisted of PBMCs. These receptors came from a male donor in good health and CMV-seronegative.

The J gene is TRBJ1-5, the V gene TRBV27; tentative D call: TRBD1 (6 bases). Germline V lookup: CDR1 MNHEY, CDR2 SMNVEV (reference sequence). The germline V and J ends were trimmed by 1 base and 7 bases, with 11 bases remaining between them. The CDR3 consists of 14 residues. CDR3 in amino acids: CASSLLGARQPQHF. DNA for the CDR3: TGTGCCAGCAGTTTATTGGGGGCAAGGCAGCCCCAGCATTTT.

The rearrangement uses TRBV6-5 and TRBJ1-1, with 8 positions matching TRBD1. The CDR3 sequence is 14 residues long. Germline lookup yields CDR1 MNHEY and CDR2 SVGAGI. The trim removed 6 bases at V and 5 bases at J, leaving 8 bases unmatched. DNA for the CDR3: TGTGCCAGCAGGGCAGGGGGCCCGGGGACTGAAGCTTTCTTT. It encodes CASRAGGPGTEAFF.

The V call is TRBV30, the J call TRBJ2-1, with 10 bases fitting TRBD2. With 0 bases clipped from V and 0 bases from J, the junction kept 11 bases outside the gene matches. Germline V gene data show CDR1 as GTSNPN and CDR2 as SVGIG (reference sequence). The CDR3 has 19 residues. CDR3 coding DNA: TGTGCCTGGAGTGTACGAGAGAGCGGGAGGGCTAGCTCCTACAATGAGCAGTTCTTC. Its protein is CAWSVRESGRASSYNEQFF.

The V call is TRBV28, the J call TRBJ2-3; TRBD1 matches 8 bases. V was pared by 5 bases and J by 4 bases, with 11 bases of the junction left unmatched. Germline CDR1 MDHEN, CDR2 SYDVKM. The CDR3 has 16 residues. The CDR3: CASSPRTGWAPDTQYF. As DNA, the CDR3 is TGTGCCAGCAGTCCCCGGACAGGGTGGGCTCCAGATACGCAGTATTTT.

This clone came up once. This chain joins TRBV28 and TRBJ1-1; D is possibly TRBD1 (5 bases). Trimming stripped 2 bases from V and 4 bases from J, with 8 bases between. The CDR3 is 13 amino acids. CDR1 and CDR2 from the germline V gene are MDHEN and SYDVKM. The CDR3 region has the DNA TGTGCCAGCAGTTTAAACAGGTTCACTGAAGCTTTCTTT. It codes for CASSLNRFTEAFF.

The chain links TRBV7-8 to TRBJ1-2; TRBD1 agrees at 9 bases. CDR3 length equals 15 residues. CDR1 is SGHVS, CDR2 FQNEAQ, per germline. V lost 5 bases, J lost 3 bases, and 7 bases stayed unmatched. CDR3 nucleotide sequence: TGTGCCAGCAGCGCCCAGAGGACAGGGGACTATGGCTACACCTTC. Amino acids: CASSAQRTGDYGYTF.

The V gene is TRBV10-2, the J gene TRBJ1-2, with 7 bases matching TRBD1. Germline V CDR1 and CDR2: WSHSY, SAAADI. The CDR3 loop spans 14 amino acids. V shed 6 bases and J 5 bases; nucleotides not matched to a gene: 9. The chain's CDR3 is CASRKEGQNYGYTF. The CDR3 DNA reads TGCGCCAGCAGGAAGGAGGGACAGAATTATGGCTACACCTTC.